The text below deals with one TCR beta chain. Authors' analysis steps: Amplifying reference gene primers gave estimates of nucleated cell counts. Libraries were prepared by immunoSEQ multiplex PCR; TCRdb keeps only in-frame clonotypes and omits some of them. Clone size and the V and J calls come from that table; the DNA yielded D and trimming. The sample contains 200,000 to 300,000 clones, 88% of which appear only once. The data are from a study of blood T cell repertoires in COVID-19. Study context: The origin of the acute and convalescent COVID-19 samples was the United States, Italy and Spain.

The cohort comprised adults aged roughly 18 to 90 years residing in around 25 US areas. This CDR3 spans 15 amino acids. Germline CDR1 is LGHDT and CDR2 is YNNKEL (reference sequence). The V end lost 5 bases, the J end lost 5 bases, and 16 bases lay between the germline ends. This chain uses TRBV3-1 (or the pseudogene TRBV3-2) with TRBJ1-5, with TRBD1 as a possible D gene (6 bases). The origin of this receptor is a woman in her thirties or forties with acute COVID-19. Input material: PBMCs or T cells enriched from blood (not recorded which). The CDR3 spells CASSVAGPGDQPQHF. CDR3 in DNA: TGTGCCAGCAGCGTAGCCGGTCCAGGGGATCAGCCCCAGCATTTT.